This entry describes one T cell receptor (beta chain). TCRdb's table, derived via immunoSEQ multiplex PCR, lists solely in-frame clones and lacks some. This table holds fewer than 300,000 clones, about 90% found once. This sample stems from a study of blood T cell repertoires in COVID-19. Study at large: In each case, the material was cDNA or gDNA derived from T cells, B-cell-depleted T cells, or PBMCs.

Germline values: CDR1 LNHDA, CDR2 SQIVND (reference sequence). With V trimmed by 7 bases and J by 6 bases, 14 bases remained unmatched. The CDR3 is made up of 15 amino acids. J is TRBJ2-7 and V is TRBV19, with 8 bases fitting TRBD1. Sequencing was carried out using peripheral blood. This TCR came from a woman in her thirties or forties who had recovered from COVID-19. CDR3 nucleotide sequence: TGTGCCAGTAAGGCAGGGGGACAGGCGTCCAGCGAGCAGTACTTC. Its protein is CASKAGGQASSEQYF.